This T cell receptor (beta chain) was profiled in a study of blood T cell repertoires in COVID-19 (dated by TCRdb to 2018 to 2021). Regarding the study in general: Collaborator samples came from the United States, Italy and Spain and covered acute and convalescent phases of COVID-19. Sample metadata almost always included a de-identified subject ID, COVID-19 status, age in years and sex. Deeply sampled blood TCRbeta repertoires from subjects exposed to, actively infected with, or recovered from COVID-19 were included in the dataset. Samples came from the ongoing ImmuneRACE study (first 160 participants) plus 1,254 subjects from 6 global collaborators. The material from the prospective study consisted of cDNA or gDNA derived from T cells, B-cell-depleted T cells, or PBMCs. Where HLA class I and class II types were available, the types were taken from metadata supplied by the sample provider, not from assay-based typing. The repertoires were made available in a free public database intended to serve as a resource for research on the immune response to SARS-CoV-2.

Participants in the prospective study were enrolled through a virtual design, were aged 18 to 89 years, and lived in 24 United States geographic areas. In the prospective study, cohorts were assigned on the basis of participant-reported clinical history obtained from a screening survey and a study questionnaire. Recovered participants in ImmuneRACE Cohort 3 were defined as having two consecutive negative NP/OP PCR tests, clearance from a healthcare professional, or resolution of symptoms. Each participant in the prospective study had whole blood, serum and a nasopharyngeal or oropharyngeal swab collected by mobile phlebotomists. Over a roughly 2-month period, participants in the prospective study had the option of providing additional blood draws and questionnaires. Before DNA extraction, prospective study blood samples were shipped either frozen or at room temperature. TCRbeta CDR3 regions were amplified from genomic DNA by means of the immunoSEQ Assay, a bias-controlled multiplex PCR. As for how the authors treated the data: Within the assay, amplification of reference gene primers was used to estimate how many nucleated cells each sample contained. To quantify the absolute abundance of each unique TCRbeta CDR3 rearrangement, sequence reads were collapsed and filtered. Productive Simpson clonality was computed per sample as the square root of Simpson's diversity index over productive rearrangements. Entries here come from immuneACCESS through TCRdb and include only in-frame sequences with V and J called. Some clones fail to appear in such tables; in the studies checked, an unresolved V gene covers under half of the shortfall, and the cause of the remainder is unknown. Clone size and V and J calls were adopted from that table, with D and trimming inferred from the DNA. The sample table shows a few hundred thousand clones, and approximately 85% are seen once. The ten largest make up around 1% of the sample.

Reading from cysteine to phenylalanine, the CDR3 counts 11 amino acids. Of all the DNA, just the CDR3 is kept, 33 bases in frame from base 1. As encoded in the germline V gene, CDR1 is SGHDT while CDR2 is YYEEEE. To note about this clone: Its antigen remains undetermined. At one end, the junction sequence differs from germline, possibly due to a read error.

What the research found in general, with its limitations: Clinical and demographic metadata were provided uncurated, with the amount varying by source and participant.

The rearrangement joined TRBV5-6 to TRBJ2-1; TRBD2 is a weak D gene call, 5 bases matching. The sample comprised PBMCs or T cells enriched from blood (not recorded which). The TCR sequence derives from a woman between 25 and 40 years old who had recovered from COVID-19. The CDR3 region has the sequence CASSLLGSEVF. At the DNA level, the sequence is TGTGCCAGCAGCTTACTAGGAAGCGAGGTCTTC.